This TCR beta chain was identified during a study of T cell repertoires in cytomegalovirus infection. Trimming cost V 5 bases and J 0 bases, with 11 bases left between them. This CDR3 spans 14 amino acids. Germline loops: CDR1 SGHAT, CDR2 FQDESV (reference sequence). Study findings and constraints: The response measured ex vivo was dominated by TCR beta clonotypes (HLA-C-restricted and CMV-specific).

In the case of this clonotype: The antigen is not known.

MiXCR, run by TCRdb on the reads, gives a single entry per CDR3 protein. The sample records roughly 78,000 distinct CDR3 sequences, roughly 40% being singletons. This receptor was taken from a human donor in good health (CMV status not recorded). Some clones in this sample may be carry-over from other donors' samples. Sequenced here: CD8+ T cells from cultured PBMCs, sampled from culture after CMV antigen stimulation. The V and J genes are TRBV11-1 and TRBJ2-7; D may match TRBD1 or TRBD2 (6 bases each). The CDR3 sequence is CASSIGGSSYEQYF. DNA for the CDR3: TGTGCCAGCAGCATAGGGGGGAGCTCCTACGAGCAGTACTTC. The full variable domain, rest sourced from reference TRBV11-1 and TRBJ2-7, is EAEVAQSPRYKITEKSQAVAFWCDPISGHATLYWYRQILGQGPELLVQFQDESVVDDSQLPKDRFSAERLKGVDSTLKIQPAELGDSAMYLCASSIGGSSYEQYFGPGTRLTVT.